This entry describes one T cell receptor (beta chain). Its antigen is as yet unknown. Trimming removed 5 bases from V and 4 bases from J; junction bases left unmatched: 14. The germline gives CDR1 LNHDA, CDR2 SQIVND (reference sequence). CDR3 length equals 17 residues. Only in-frame clones appear in the TCRdb table, and some are missing; sequencing was by immunoSEQ multiplex PCR. The sample shows 150,000 to 200,000 clones, 94% of them seen only once. Pooled in the analysis were second doses at about 4 or about 12 weeks. The data originate from a study of T cell responses to AZD1222 COVID-19 vaccine. Study-wide results and limits: With dominance at 160-218 and 743-854, vaccine-associated CD4 TCRs spanned spike. Most donors were white British and more were female, and clonal diversity was possibly underestimated.

The clonotype originates from an adult who received the AZD1222 COVID-19 vaccine. Sequences were derived from peripheral blood, sampled 28 days after the second AZD1222 dose. This chain connects TRBV19 to TRBJ1-2; 9 bases agree with TRBD1. The DNA of the CDR3 is TGTGCCAGTAGTTCGATCCGGGGACAGGGCTTTGGCTATGGCTACACCTTC. This encodes CASSSIRGQGFGYGYTF.